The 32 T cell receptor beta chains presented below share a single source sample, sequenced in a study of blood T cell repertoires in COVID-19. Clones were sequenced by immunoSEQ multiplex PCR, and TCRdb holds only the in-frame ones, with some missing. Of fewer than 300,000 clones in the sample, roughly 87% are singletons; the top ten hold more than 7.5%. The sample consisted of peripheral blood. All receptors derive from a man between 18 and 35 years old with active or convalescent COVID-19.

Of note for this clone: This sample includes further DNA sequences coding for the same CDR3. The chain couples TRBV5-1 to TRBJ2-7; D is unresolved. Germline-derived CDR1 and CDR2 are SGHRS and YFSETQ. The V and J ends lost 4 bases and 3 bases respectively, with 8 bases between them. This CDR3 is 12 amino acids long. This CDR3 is CASSPSGYEQYF. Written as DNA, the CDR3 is TGCGCCAGCAGCCCTTCGGGCTACGAGCAGTACTTC.

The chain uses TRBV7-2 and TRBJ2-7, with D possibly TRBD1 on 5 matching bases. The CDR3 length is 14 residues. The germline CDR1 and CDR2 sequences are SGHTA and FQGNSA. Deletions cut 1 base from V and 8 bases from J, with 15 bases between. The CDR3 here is CASSLEGFGVQQYF. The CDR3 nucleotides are TGTGCCAGCAGCTTAGAGGGGTTCGGCGTCCAGCAGTACTTC. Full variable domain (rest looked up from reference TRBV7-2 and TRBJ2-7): GAGVSQSPSNKVTEKGKDVELRCDPISGHTALYWYRQSLGQGLEFLIYFQGNSAPDKSGLPSDRFSAERTGGSVSTLTIQRTQQEDSAVYLCASSLEGFGVQQYFGPGTRLTVT.

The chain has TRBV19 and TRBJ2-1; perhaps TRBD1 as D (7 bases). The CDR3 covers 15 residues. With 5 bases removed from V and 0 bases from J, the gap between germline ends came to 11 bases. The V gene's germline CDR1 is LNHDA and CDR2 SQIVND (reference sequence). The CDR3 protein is CASSWRDSSYNEQFF. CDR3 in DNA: TGTGCCAGTAGTTGGCGGGACAGCTCCTACAATGAGCAGTTCTTC.

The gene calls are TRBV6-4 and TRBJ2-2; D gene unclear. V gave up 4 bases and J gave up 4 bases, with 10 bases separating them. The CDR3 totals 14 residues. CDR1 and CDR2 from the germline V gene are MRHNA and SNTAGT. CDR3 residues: CASSAVPSTGELFF. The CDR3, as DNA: TGTGCCAGCAGTGCCGTCCCGAGCACCGGGGAGCTGTTTTTT.

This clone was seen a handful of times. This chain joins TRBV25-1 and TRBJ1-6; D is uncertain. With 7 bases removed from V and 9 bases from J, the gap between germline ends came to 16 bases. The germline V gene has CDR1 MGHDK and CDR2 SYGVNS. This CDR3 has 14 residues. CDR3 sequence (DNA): TGTGCCAGCATGGAAGTCAAGTCGGGTTCACCCCTCCACTTT. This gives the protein CASMEVKSGSPLHF.

The DNA for the CDR3 is TGTGCCGAGGATCGCAGGGGTGGTGAGACCCAGTACTTC. Translated, it gives CAEDRRGGETQYF. The chain carries TRBV19 and TRBJ2-5; D possibly corresponds to TRBD1 (6 bases). This CDR3 is 13 amino acids long. Trimming removed 11 bases at V and 5 bases at J, with 18 bases between. CDR1 and CDR2 (germline): LNHDA, SQIVND (reference sequence).

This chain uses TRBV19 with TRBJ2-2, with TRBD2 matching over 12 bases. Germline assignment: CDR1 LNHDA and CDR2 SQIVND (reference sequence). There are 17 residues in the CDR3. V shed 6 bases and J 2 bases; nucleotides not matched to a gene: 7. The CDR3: CASRQRLAGDNTGELFF. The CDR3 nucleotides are TGTGCCAGTAGGCAAAGACTAGCGGGGGACAACACCGGGGAGCTGTTTTTT.

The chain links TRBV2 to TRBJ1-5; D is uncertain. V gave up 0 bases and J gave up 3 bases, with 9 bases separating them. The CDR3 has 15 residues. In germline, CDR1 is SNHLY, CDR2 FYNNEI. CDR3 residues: CASSEAGRSNQPQHF. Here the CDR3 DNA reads TGTGCCAGCAGTGAAGCGGGCAGATCCAATCAGCCCCAGCATTTT. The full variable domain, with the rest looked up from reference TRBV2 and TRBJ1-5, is EPEVTQTPSHQVTQMGQEVILRCVPISNHLYFYWYRQILGQKVEFLVSFYNNEISEKSEIFDDQFSVERPDGSNFTLKIRSTKLEDSAMYFCASSEAGRSNQPQHFGDGTRLSIL.

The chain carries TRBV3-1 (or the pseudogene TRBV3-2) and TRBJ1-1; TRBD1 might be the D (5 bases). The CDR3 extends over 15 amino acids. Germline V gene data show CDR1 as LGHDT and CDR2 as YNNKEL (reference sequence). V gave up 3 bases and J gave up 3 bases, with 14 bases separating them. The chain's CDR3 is CASSHPAARDTEAFF. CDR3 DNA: TGTGCCAGCAGCCACCCGGCAGCCAGGGACACTGAAGCTTTCTTT.

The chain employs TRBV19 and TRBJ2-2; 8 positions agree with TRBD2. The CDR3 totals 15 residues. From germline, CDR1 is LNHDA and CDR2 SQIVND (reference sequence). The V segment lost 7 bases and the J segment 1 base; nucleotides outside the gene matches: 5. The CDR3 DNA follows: TGTGCCAGTATCCGGAGCGGGGGGAACACCGGGGAGCTGTTTTTT. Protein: CASIRSGGNTGELFF. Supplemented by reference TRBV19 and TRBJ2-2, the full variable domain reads DGGITQSPKYLFRKEGQNVTLSCEQNLNHDAMYWYRQDPGQGLRLIYYSQIVNDFQKGDIAEGYSVSREKKESFPLTVTSAQKNPTAFYLCASIRSGGNTGELFFGEGSRLTVL.

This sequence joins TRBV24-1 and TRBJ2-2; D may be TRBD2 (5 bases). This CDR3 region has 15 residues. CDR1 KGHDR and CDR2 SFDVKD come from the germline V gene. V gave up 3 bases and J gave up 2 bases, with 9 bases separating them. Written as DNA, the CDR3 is TGTGCCACCAGTGATCCGGGAACAAACACCGGGGAGCTGTTTTTT. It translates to CATSDPGTNTGELFF.

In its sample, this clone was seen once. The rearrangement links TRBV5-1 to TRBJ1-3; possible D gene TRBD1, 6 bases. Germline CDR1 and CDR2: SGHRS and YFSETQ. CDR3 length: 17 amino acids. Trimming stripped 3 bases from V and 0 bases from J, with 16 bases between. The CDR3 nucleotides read TGCGCCAGCAGCTCGACAGGCCCTTCAAGCTCTGGAAACACCATATATTTT. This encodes CASSSTGPSSSGNTIYF.

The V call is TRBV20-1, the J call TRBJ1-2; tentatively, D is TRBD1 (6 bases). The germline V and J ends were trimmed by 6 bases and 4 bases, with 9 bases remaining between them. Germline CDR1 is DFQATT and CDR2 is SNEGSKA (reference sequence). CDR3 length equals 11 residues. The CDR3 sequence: CSATGTYGYTF. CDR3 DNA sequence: TGCAGTGCCACAGGGACCTATGGCTACACCTTC.

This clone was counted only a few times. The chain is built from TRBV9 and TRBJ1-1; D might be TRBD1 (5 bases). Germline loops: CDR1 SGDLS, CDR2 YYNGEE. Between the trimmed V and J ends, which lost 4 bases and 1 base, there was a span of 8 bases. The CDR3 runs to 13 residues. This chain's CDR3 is CASSPGSNTEAFF. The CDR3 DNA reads TGTGCCAGCAGCCCAGGGTCGAACACTGAAGCTTTCTTT.

The CDR3 DNA sequence: TGCGCCAGCAGCCAAGGGACAGGGGTCGGTCAGCCCCAGCATTTT. Its translation: CASSQGTGVGQPQHF. The chain joins TRBV4-1 to TRBJ1-5; 9 bases line up with TRBD1. Germline-derived CDR1 and CDR2 are MGHRA and YSYEKL. The CDR3 spans 15 residues. Trimming cost V 1 base and J 6 bases; bases outside gene matches: 4.

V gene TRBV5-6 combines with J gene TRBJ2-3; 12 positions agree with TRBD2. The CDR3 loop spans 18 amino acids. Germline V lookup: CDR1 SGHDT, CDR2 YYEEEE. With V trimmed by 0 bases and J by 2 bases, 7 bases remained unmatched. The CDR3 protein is CASSLGLAGADLTDTQYF. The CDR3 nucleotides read TGTGCCAGCAGCTTGGGACTAGCGGGGGCGGATCTCACAGATACGCAGTATTTT.

CDR3 nucleotide sequence: TGTGCCAGCAGCGATGAAAAACTGTTTTTT. Its protein product is CASSDEKLFF. The rearrangement uses TRBV28 and TRBJ1-4; D gene uncertain. The germline V gene encodes CDR1 MDHEN and CDR2 SYDVKM. V lost 6 bases to trimming and J lost 6 bases, with 2 bases between them. The CDR3 loop spans 10 amino acids. The complete variable domain, with remaining parts taken from reference TRBV28 and TRBJ1-4, reads DVKVTQSSRYLVKRTGEKVFLECVQDMDHENMFWYRQDPGLGLRLIYFSYDVKMKEKGDIPEGYSVSREKKERFSLILESASTNQTSMYLCASSDEKLFFGSGTQLSVL.

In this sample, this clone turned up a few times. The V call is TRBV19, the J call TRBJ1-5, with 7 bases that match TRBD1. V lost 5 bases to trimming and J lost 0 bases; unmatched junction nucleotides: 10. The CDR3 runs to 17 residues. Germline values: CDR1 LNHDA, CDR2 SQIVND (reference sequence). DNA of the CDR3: TGTGCCAGTAGTGCCCGGGACAGAGTTTATAGCAATCAGCCCCAGCATTTT. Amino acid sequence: CASSARDRVYSNQPQHF.

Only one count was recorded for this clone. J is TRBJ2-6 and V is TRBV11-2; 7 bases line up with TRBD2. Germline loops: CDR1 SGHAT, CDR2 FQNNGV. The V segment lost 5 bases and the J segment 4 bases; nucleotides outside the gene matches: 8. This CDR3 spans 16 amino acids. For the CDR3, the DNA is TGTGCCAGCAGCCTAACCGGGGGGTCAGGGGCCAACGTCCTGACTTTC. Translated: CASSLTGGSGANVLTF.

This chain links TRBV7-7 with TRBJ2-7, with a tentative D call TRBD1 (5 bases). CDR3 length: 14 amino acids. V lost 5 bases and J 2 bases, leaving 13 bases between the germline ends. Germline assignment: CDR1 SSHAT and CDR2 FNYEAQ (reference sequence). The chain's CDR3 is CASSPGWGAYEQYF. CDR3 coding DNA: TGTGCCAGCAGCCCGGGTTGGGGCGCCTACGAGCAGTACTTC.

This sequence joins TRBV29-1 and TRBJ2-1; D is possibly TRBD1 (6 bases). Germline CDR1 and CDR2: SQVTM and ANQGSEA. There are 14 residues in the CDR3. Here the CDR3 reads CTTMGTKNYNEQFF. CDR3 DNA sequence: TGCACCACTATGGGGACAAAGAACTACAATGAGCAGTTCTTC.

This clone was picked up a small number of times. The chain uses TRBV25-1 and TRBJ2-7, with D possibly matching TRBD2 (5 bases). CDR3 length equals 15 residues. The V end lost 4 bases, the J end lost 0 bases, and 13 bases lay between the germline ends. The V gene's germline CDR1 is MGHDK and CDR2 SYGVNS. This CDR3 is CASSGPDGDSYEQYF. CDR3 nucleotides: TGTGCCAGCAGTGGCCCGGACGGGGACTCCTACGAGCAGTACTTC.

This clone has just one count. The CDR3 DNA reads as TGCGCCAGCAGCCAAGATAGGACTAGCGGGGGCAATGAGCAGTTCTTC. Protein sequence: CASSQDRTSGGNEQFF. The chain has TRBV4-1 and TRBJ2-1; 13 bases fit TRBD2. The junction had 2 bases not matched to a gene; V was cut back by 0 bases and J by 6 bases. The CDR3 totals 16 residues. Germline V gives CDR1 MGHRA, CDR2 YSYEKL.

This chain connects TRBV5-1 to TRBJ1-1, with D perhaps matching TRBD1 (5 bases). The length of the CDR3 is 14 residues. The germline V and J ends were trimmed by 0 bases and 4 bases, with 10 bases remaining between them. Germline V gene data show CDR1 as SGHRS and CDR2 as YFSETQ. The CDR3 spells CASSLEGVGTEAFF. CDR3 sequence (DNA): TGCGCCAGCAGCTTGGAAGGGGTGGGCACTGAAGCTTTCTTT. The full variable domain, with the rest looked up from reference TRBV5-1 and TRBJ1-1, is KAGVTQTPRYLIKTRGQQVTLSCSPISGHRSVSWYQQTPGQGLQFLFEYFSETQRNKGNFPGRFSGRQFSNSRSEMNVSTLELGDSALYLCASSLEGVGTEAFFGQGTRLTVV.

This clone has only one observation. The CDR3 DNA reads TGCGCCAGCAGCTTAGGGACAGGGAGAAAGGGTGGCTACACCTTC. Amino acids: CASSLGTGRKGGYTF. The rearrangement uses TRBV5-1 and TRBJ1-2; 9 bases agree with TRBD1. Germline lookup yields CDR1 SGHRS and CDR2 YFSETQ. The CDR3 spans 15 residues. V was pared by 2 bases and J by 7 bases, with 9 bases of the junction left unmatched.

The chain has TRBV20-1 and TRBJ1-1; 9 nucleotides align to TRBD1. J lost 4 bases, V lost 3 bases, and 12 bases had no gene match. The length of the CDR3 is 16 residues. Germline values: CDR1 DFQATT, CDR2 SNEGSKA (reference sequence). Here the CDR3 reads CSASFPLGQGTTEAFF. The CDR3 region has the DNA TGCAGTGCTAGTTTCCCCCTGGGACAGGGAACCACTGAAGCTTTCTTT.

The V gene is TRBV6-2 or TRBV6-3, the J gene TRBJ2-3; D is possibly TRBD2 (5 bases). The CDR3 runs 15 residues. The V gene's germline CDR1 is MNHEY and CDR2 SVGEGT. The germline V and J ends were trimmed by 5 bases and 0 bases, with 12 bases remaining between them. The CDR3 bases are TGTGCCAGCAGTACCCCCCGGGGAAGCACAGATACGCAGTATTTT. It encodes CASSTPRGSTDTQYF.

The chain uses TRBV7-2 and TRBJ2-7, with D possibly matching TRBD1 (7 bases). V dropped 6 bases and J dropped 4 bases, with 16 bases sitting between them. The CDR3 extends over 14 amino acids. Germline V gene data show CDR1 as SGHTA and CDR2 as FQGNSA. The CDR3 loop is CASREGTEVYEQYF. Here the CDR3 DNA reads TGTGCCAGCAGGGAGGGGACAGAGGTTTACGAGCAGTACTTC.

CDR3 bases: TGTGCCATCAGGGGGGAGGGGTACGAGCAGTACTTC. Protein product: CAIRGEGYEQYF. This sequence joins TRBV10-3 and TRBJ2-7; 7 bases line up with TRBD2. This CDR3 region has 12 residues. V was clipped by 6 bases and J by 4 bases; unmatched bases: 3. Looked up from germline, CDR1 is ENHRY and CDR2 is SYGVKD.

CDR3 amino acids: CASSSTLNTEAFF. In DNA form, the CDR3 reads TGCGCCAGCAGCAGCACCCTGAACACTGAAGCTTTCTTT. The chain combines TRBV5-1 with TRBJ1-1, with no clear D. CDR3 length: 13 amino acids. Trimming shortened V by 4 bases and J by 0 bases, and 7 bases separated the two germline ends. Germline V gives CDR1 SGHRS, CDR2 YFSETQ.

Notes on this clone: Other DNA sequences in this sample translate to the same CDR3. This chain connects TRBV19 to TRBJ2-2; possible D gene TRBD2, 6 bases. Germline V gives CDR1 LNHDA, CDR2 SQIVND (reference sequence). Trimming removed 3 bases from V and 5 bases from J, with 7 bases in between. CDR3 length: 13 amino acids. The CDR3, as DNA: TGTGCCAGTAGTATTGGGGGGACCGGGGAGCTGTTTTTT. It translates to CASSIGGTGELFF.

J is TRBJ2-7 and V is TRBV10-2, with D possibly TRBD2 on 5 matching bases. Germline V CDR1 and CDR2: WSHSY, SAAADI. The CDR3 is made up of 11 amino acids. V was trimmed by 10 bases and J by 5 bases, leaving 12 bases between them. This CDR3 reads CAIILGNEQYF. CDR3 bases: TGCGCCATCATACTCGGGAACGAGCAGTACTTC.